This T cell receptor beta chain originates from a study of PD-1 blockade in mismatch repair-deficient tumors. Mismatch repair deficiency was confirmed in all patients, by PCR or immunohistochemistry. The TCR-sequenced patients were a few responders to pembrolizumab. Trimming shortened V by 5 bases and J by 1 base, and 14 bases separated the two germline ends. The CDR3 consists of 15 residues. Germline CDR1 and CDR2: SEHNR and FQNEAQ (reference sequence). Sequencing was performed with immunoSEQ multiplex PCR; in TCRdb, only in-frame clones are kept and a portion is missing. The table records about 66,000 clones, 60% to 80% of them present only once.

The sequences come from peripheral blood, collected 2 weeks after starting pembrolizumab. The receptor's source is an adult with mismatch repair-deficient cancer. J is TRBJ1-1 and V is TRBV7-9, with D possibly TRBD1 on 5 matching bases. CDR3 nucleotide sequence: TGTGCCAGCAGCCGACTCTGGGACGCGAACACTGAAGCTTTCTTT. Its translation: CASSRLWDANTEAFF.